One T cell receptor (beta chain) is described in this entry. From germline, CDR1 is SEHNR and CDR2 FQNEAQ (reference sequence). With V trimmed by 6 bases and J by 4 bases, 5 bases remained unmatched. CDR3 length: 14 amino acids. TCRdb re-analysed the 5' RACE reads in MiXCR, keeping a single row per CDR3 protein. The repertoire includes roughly 80,000 distinct CDR3 sequences, roughly 5.7% of them detected once, and roughly 8.1% sits in the top ten. This sample is part of a study of early T cells in non-severe SARS-CoV-2 infection. Specimen: whole blood. The genes are TRBV7-9 and TRBJ2-2; TRBD1 matches 7 bases. The receptor's source is an adult who was a healthcare worker with PCR-confirmed SARS-CoV-2 infection or an uninfected control (not recorded which). The CDR3 sequence: CASRGAGGTGELFF. As DNA, the CDR3 is TGTGCCAGCAGGGGCGCAGGGGGCACCGGGGAGCTGTTTTTT.